This T cell receptor beta chain stems from a study of early T cells in non-severe SARS-CoV-2 infection. This clonotype was found a few times. V gave up 4 bases and J gave up 1 base, with 13 bases separating them. The V gene's germline CDR1 is SGHAT and CDR2 FQNNGV. The CDR3 runs to 15 residues. MiXCR, applied by TCRdb to the 5' RACE reads, yields one record per CDR3 protein. The sample comprises roughly 86,000 distinct CDR3 sequences, over 5% of which are singletons, and roughly 8% rests with the top ten. Sample: whole blood. The V and J genes are TRBV11-2 and TRBJ2-5; D ambiguous. The origin of this receptor is an adult who was a healthcare worker with PCR-confirmed SARS-CoV-2 infection or an uninfected control (not recorded which). The DNA for the CDR3 is TGTGCCAGCAGCTCTGGGCCTTCCCCCCAAGAGACCCAGTACTTC. Translating it yields CASSSGPSPQETQYF.